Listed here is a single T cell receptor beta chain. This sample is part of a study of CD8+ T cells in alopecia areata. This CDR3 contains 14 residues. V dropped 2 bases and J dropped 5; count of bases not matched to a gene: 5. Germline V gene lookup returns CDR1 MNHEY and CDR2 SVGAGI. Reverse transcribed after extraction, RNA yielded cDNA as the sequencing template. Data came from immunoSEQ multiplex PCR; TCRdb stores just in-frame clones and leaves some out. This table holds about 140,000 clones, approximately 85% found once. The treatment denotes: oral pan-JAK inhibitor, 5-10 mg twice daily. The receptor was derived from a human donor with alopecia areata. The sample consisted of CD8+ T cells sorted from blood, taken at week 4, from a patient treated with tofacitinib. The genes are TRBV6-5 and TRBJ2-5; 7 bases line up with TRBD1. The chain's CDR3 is CASSYEATGETQYF. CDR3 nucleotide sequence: TGTGCCAGCAGTTACGAAGCGACAGGGGAGACCCAGTACTTC.